A selection of T cell receptor beta chains follows, all from one sample in a study of monozygotic twins with cystic fibrosis. The protocol was immunoSEQ multiplex PCR, while the TCRdb copy is restricted to in-frame clones and leaves out a portion. The table has some 32,000 clones, around 96% seen once; the top ten hold around 0.15%. The sequenced material came from blood. The source of these receptors is a girl aged 2 to 10 with cystic fibrosis. CDR3s include the opening cysteine and the closing phenylalanine or tryptophan. The D gene is left open where the match is weak. Rows may omit the clone size; those that give it use once, few, many or a size class.

v_call	j_call	clone_size	d_call	cdr3_length	cdr3_aa	cdr3_nt
TRBV28	TRBJ2-3	once	NA	13	CANSRGTTTTQYF	TGTGCCAACTCGAGGGGGACTACCACAACGCAGTATTTT
TRBV13	TRBJ2-2	NA	NA	16	CASSLSTNTATGELFF	TGTGCCAGCAGCTTATCGACCAATACGGCCACCGGGGAGCTGTTTTTT
TRBV5-1	TRBJ2-3	NA	TRBD1	15	CASSEIQGSTDTQYF	TGCGCCAGCAGCGAGATACAGGGGAGCACAGATACGCAGTATTTT
TRBV4-1	TRBJ1-2	NA	TRBD1	16	CASSRALGTGNYGYTF	TGCGCCAGCAGCCGCGCGCTTGGGACAGGGAACTATGGCTACACCTTC
TRBV6-5	TRBJ2-7	NA	NA	16	CASSYTRAQGAYEQYF	TGTGCCAGCAGTTACACAAGGGCACAGGGCGCCTACGAGCAGTACTTC
TRBV30	TRBJ1-1	NA	NA	12	CAWSRTTDEAFF	TGTGCCTGGAGTCGGACAACCGACGAAGCTTTCTTT
TRBV5-1	TRBJ1-1	NA	NA	13	CASSRVGNTEAFF	TGCGCCAGCAGCCGAGTGGGGAATACTGAAGCTTTCTTT
TRBV9	TRBJ2-3	NA	TRBD1	15	CASSVQGADTDTQYF	TGTGCCAGCAGCGTGCAGGGGGCGGACACAGATACGCAGTATTTT
TRBV18	TRBJ2-7	NA	NA	16	CASSPFRGLTNYEQYF	TGTGCCAGCTCACCTTTTCGGGGACTTACAAATTACGAGCAGTACTTC
TRBV11-3	TRBJ2-3	NA	NA	14	CASSLEWEQGPQYF	TGTGCCAGCAGCTTAGAATGGGAACAGGGCCCGCAGTATTTT
TRBV7-2	TRBJ1-2	NA	NA	14	CASSLDWGSAGYTF	TGTGCCAGCAGCTTAGATTGGGGTTCTGCTGGCTACACCTTC
TRBV5-4	TRBJ1-2	NA	NA	13	CASSWTKSGYYTF	TGTGCCAGCAGCTGGACCAAATCCGGGTACTACACCTTC
TRBV6-6	TRBJ2-5	once	NA	11	CASKEGETQYF	TGTGCCAGCAAGGAGGGAGAGACCCAGTACTTC
TRBV5-1	TRBJ1-1	NA	NA	13	CASSLYIPTEAFF	TGCGCCAGCAGCTTGTATATACCCACTGAAGCTTTCTTT
TRBV5-6	TRBJ1-4	NA	NA	13	CASSFNLGPQHFF	TGTGCCAGCAGCTTTAATTTAGGGCCGCAGCATTTTTTT
TRBV5-8	TRBJ1-1	once	TRBD1	14	CASSWGTGNTEAFF	TGTGCCAGCAGCTGGGGGACAGGGAACACTGAAGCTTTCTTT
TRBV7-2	TRBJ2-1	NA	TRBD2	15	CASSLNGRANNEQFF	TGTGCCAGCAGCTTAAACGGGAGGGCTAATAATGAGCAGTTCTTC
TRBV27	TRBJ2-5	NA	NA	15	CASSYMYAGVETQYF	TGTGCCAGCAGCTATATGTATGCTGGGGTGGAGACCCAGTACTTC
TRBV5-5	TRBJ1-6	NA	TRBD1	16	CASSSFPGQDNSPLHF	TGTGCCAGCAGCTCTTTTCCGGGACAGGATAATTCACCCCTCCACTTT
TRBV27	TRBJ2-7	NA	TRBD1	14	CASSNRDRVREQYF	TGTGCCAGCAGCAACCGGGACAGGGTCCGCGAGCAGTACTTC
TRBV19	TRBJ2-2	NA	TRBD2	14	CACSSSGSAGELFF	TGTGCCTGCAGCTCTAGCGGGAGTGCCGGGGAGCTGTTTTTT
TRBV6-5	TRBJ2-1	NA	NA	15	CASSYEARSYNEQFF	TGTGCCAGCAGTTACGAGGCTAGGAGTTACAATGAGCAGTTCTTC
TRBV27	TRBJ1-2	NA	NA	14	CASSFSGGNYGYTF	TGTGCCAGCAGTTTTTCGGGGGGGAACTATGGCTACACCTTC
TRBV27	TRBJ1-5	NA	NA	12	CASSSFNQPQHF	TGTGCCAGCAGTTCGTTCAATCAGCCCCAGCATTTT
TRBV7-9	TRBJ1-1	NA	NA	13	CASSPGRGTEAFF	TGTGCCAGCAGCCCAGGTAGGGGCACTGAAGCTTTCTTT
TRBV30	TRBJ2-1	NA	NA	17	CAWSRKSGDLSRDEQFF	TGTGCCTGGAGTAGAAAGTCTGGGGACTTAAGCAGGGATGAGCAGTTCTTC
TRBV5-1	TRBJ2-3	NA	NA	13	CASTGPGTDTQYF	TGCGCCAGCACGGGTCCAGGCACAGATACGCAGTATTTT
TRBV28	TRBJ2-7	NA	NA	15	CASSTPGTATYEQYF	TGTGCCAGCAGTACACCCGGGACCGCCACCTACGAGCAGTACTTC
TRBV21-1	TRBJ2-1	NA	NA	16	CASSKRAGALNNEQFF	TGTGCCAGCAGCAAAAGAGCCGGAGCATTGAACAATGAGCAGTTCTTC
TRBV10-3	TRBJ1-1	NA	NA	14	CAISIRDGNTEAFF	TGTGCCATCAGCATCCGGGACGGTAACACTGAAGCTTTCTTT
TRBV5-1	TRBJ2-5	few	NA	13	CASTLTGQETQYF	TGCGCCAGCACCTTGACGGGGCAAGAGACCCAGTACTTC
TRBV29-1	TRBJ1-2	NA	NA	12	CSVEDNNYGYTF	TGCAGCGTTGAGGACAATAACTATGGCTACACCTTC
TRBV19	TRBJ2-3	once	TRBD1	16	CASSTIRDSSTDTQYF	TGTGCCAGTAGTACGATCCGGGACAGCAGCACAGATACGCAGTATTTT
TRBV5-1	TRBJ2-5	NA	NA	14	CASSLVKGRETQYF	TGCGCCAGCAGCTTGGTAAAGGGGCGAGAGACCCAGTACTTC
TRBV28	TRBJ1-1	NA	NA	12	CASSSAGLEAFF	TGTGCCAGCAGTTCCGCCGGCCTTGAAGCTTTCTTT
TRBV23-1	TRBJ2-7	NA	TRBD1	14	CASSRWDSSYEQYF	TGCGCCAGCAGTCGATGGGACAGCTCCTACGAGCAGTACTTC
TRBV19	TRBJ2-1	NA	NA	15	CASSIAEGAGNEQFF	TGTGCCAGTAGTATAGCGGAGGGGGCGGGCAATGAGCAGTTCTTC
TRBV19	TRBJ2-1	NA	NA	18	CASSSWGSGAISYNEQFF	TGTGCCAGTAGCAGCTGGGGGTCGGGGGCCATCTCCTACAATGAGCAGTTCTTC
TRBV15	TRBJ1-1	NA	NA	15	CATSRAGRGGTEAFF	TGTGCCACCAGCAGAGCTGGCAGGGGTGGCACTGAAGCTTTCTTT
TRBV19	TRBJ2-7	NA	TRBD2	15	CASSILAGGQYEQYF	TGTGCCAGTAGTATACTAGCGGGAGGGCAATACGAGCAGTACTTC
TRBV9	TRBJ2-2	NA	NA	17	CASSVLGGLRNTGELFF	TGTGCCAGCAGCGTATTAGGTGGACTCCGGAACACCGGGGAGCTGTTTTTT
TRBV11-1	TRBJ1-2	NA	TRBD1	13	CASSLGTVDGYTF	TGTGCCAGCAGCCTGGGGACAGTGGATGGCTACACCTTC
TRBV18	TRBJ2-5	NA	TRBD1	15	CASSPRTGSQETQYF	TGTGCCAGCTCACCTCGGACAGGTTCTCAAGAGACCCAGTACTTC
TRBV21-1	TRBJ2-7	NA	NA	16	CASSNKPTSPAHEQYF	TGTGCCAGCAGCAACAAACCAACTAGCCCGGCCCACGAGCAGTACTTC
TRBV4-2	TRBJ2-1	NA	NA	17	CASSQLGTGHSYNEQFF	TGTGCCAGCAGCCAGTTAGGAACAGGGCACTCCTACAATGAGCAGTTCTTC
TRBV2	TRBJ1-2	NA	NA	14	CASSESGRSYGYTF	TGTGCCAGCAGTGAATCCGGCAGAAGCTATGGCTACACCTTC
TRBV5-6	TRBJ1-5	NA	NA	14	CASSFLTDNQPQHF	TGTGCCAGCAGCTTTTTGACAGACAATCAGCCCCAGCATTTT
TRBV30	TRBJ2-3	NA	NA	16	CAWSANPVIWPDTQYF	TGTGCCTGGAGTGCCAATCCGGTAATTTGGCCAGATACGCAGTATTTT
TRBV19	TRBJ2-7	NA	NA	13	CASSIAGTEEQYF	TGTGCCAGTAGTATAGCGGGAACGGAGGAGCAGTACTTC
TRBV14	TRBJ2-5	NA	NA	14	CASSQESRVETQYF	TGTGCCAGCAGCCAAGAGAGCAGGGTAGAGACCCAGTACTTC
TRBV4-1	TRBJ2-7	NA	NA	13	CASSQLTSYEQYF	TGCGCCAGCAGCCAGTTGACAAGCTACGAGCAGTACTTC
TRBV18	TRBJ2-6	NA	NA	14	CASSPVSGANVLTF	TGTGCCAGCTCACCCGTCTCAGGGGCCAACGTCCTGACTTTC
TRBV6-1	TRBJ2-1	NA	TRBD2	16	CASSEWTSGNYNEQFF	TGTGCCAGCAGTGAATGGACTAGCGGAAACTACAATGAGCAGTTCTTC
TRBV30	TRBJ2-7	NA	NA	11	CAWSPSYEQYF	TGTGCCTGGAGCCCATCCTACGAGCAGTACTTC
TRBV21-1	TRBJ2-5	NA	NA	15	CASSKIGQGRETQYF	TGTGCCAGCAGCAAAATCGGCCAGGGCCGGGAGACCCAGTACTTC
TRBV6-4	TRBJ2-2	NA	NA	14	CASRNSGSVGELFF	TGTGCCAGCCGTAACTCAGGGTCTGTCGGGGAGCTGTTTTTT
TRBV19	TRBJ1-5	NA	NA	15	CASSMQGYSNQPQHF	TGTGCCAGTAGTATGCAGGGTTATAGCAATCAGCCCCAGCATTTT